A single sample gave rise to the 32 T cell receptor beta chains below, sequenced in a study of human T cells and chemical hapten exposure. TCRdb reprocessed the RACE reads with MiXCR, giving one entry per CDR3 protein. Of 35,000 to 55,000 distinct CDR3 sequences in the sample, 9.5% to 10% were seen once. Time point given: patch test 2, 6 weeks after DPC sensitization. As to treatment: therapeutic diphenylcyclopropenone sensitization with weekly scalp DPC. RNA extraction used unfractionated whole blood as the source of total RNA. Sequencing was performed on whole blood, taken in connection with sensitization to the hapten diphenylcyclopropenone (DPC). The origin of the receptors is a young woman with alopecia areata. Some clones in this sample may be carry-over from other donors' samples.

This clonotype was detected many times. The CDR3 DNA is TGTGCCAGCAGTTTAGCTGGAATATACAATGAGCAGTTCTTC. It yields the protein CASSLAGIYNEQFF. V is TRBV12-3 or TRBV12-4 and J is TRBJ2-1; D is unresolved. V lost 0 bases to trimming and J lost 4 bases, with 7 bases between them. This CDR3 spans 14 amino acids.

This clonotype was seen a handful of times. The chain employs TRBV6-5 and TRBJ1-1, with D possibly TRBD1 on 5 matching bases. The germline gives CDR1 MNHEY, CDR2 SVGAGI. Trimming took off 5 bases at V and 11 bases at J, with 18 bases between the two ends. The CDR3 runs to 13 residues. The CDR3 coding sequence is TGTGCCAGCAGTGTGGGGCCACCCACAGATGCTTTCTTT. It is translated as CASSVGPPTDAFF.

In this sample, this clonotype turned up a few times. The chain links TRBV20-1 to TRBJ2-5, with D hard to call. Germline loops: CDR1 DFQATT, CDR2 SNEGSKA (reference sequence). V lost 2 bases and J 0 bases, leaving 19 bases between the germline ends. The CDR3 runs to 17 residues. CDR3 sequence (DNA): TGCAGTGCTAGACCGCCCTGGAGCAACGGTCACCAAGAGACCCAGTACTTC. Translated: CSARPPWSNGHQETQYF.

The chain couples TRBV28 to TRBJ2-4; 9 nucleotides agree with TRBD2. The CDR3 contains 18 residues. J lost 6 bases, V lost 2 bases, and 14 bases had no gene match. Germline-derived CDR1 and CDR2 are MDHEN and SYDVKM. CDR3 coding DNA: TGTGCCAGCAGTTTAGCAGCGGGGGGTCCGGGGCGAAGAAACATTCAGTACTTC. The encoded protein is CASSLAAGGPGRRNIQYF.

Only a few counts were recorded for this clonotype. J is TRBJ2-1 and V is TRBV20-1; TRBD2 is a possible D gene (5 bases). This CDR3 has 13 residues. The germline gives CDR1 DFQATT, CDR2 SNEGSKA (reference sequence). V lost 1 base and J lost 4, with 8 bases in between. The CDR3 DNA follows: TGCAGTGCTAGAGTGAGCGGATACAATGAGCAGTTCTTC. This translates into CSARVSGYNEQFF.

This clonotype is deemed large. This chain connects TRBV28 to TRBJ2-7, with D possibly being TRBD1 or TRBD2 (5 bases each). V was pared by 7 bases and J by 6 bases, with 19 bases between. The CDR3 extends over 14 amino acids. Germline V lookup: CDR1 MDHEN, CDR2 SYDVKM. This CDR3 reads CASNPSQGEGEQYF. The CDR3 bases are TGTGCCAGCAACCCCAGTCAGGGAGAGGGCGAGCAGTACTTC.

V gene TRBV6-2 or TRBV6-3 combines with J gene TRBJ2-5; 11 bases fit TRBD2. Germline trimming cut 5 bases from V and 2 bases from J; bases unmatched to any gene: 4. The CDR3 contains 15 residues. Per germline, CDR1 MNHEY and CDR2 SVGEGT. CDR3 DNA sequence: TGTGCCAGCAGTACACTAGCGGGGGTTCAAGAGACCCAGTACTTC. It is translated as CASSTLAGVQETQYF.

At least ten counts were recorded for this clonotype. The junction shows a germline mismatch at one end, possibly a read error. The chain couples TRBV12-3 or TRBV12-4 to TRBJ2-2, with D possibly TRBD1 on 6 matching bases. The CDR3 is 13 amino acids. The CDR3 sequence is CASKLQGTGELVF. In nucleotides, the CDR3 is TGTGCCAGCAAGCTACAGGGTACCGGGGAGCTGGTTTTT.

About this clonotype itself: This clone may be a read error of a much larger clone one base away. The chain recombines TRBV19 with TRBJ2-7, with D possibly being TRBD1 (6 bases). Germline-derived CDR1 and CDR2 are LNHDA and SQIVND (reference sequence). There are 16 residues in the CDR3. CDR3 residues: CASSIIPGQGTLEQCF. In DNA, the CDR3 is TGTGCCAGTAGTATCATACCGGGACAAGGGACCCTCGAGCAGTGCTTC.

This sequence joins TRBV18 and TRBJ2-1; the D gene is possibly TRBD1 (5 bases). The CDR3 sequence is 15 residues long. Trimming left V 2 bases short and J 4 bases short, with 12 bases between. Germline assignment: CDR1 KGHSH and CDR2 LQKENI. The DNA of the CDR3 is TGTGCCAGCTCACCAGAACAGGCCCTATACAATGAGCAGTTCTTC. It codes for CASSPEQALYNEQFF. Together with reference TRBV18 and TRBJ2-1, the CDR3 gives the full variable domain: NAGVMQNPRHLVRRRGQEARLRCSPMKGHSHVYWYRQLPEEGLKFMVYLQKENIIDESGMPKERFSAEFPKEGPSILRIQQVVRGDSAAYFCASSPEQALYNEQFFGPGTRLTVL.

There are a few counts of this clonotype. The chain combines TRBV4-3 with TRBJ2-1; D is unclear. Trimming took off 1 base at V and 9 bases at J, with 10 bases between the two ends. Germline CDR1 is LGHNA and CDR2 is YSLEER. The CDR3 loop spans 13 amino acids. The CDR3 sequence: CASSQVLSSEQFF. Here the CDR3 DNA reads TGCGCCAGCAGCCAAGTCCTCAGCAGTGAGCAGTTCTTC.

The sample holds many counts of this clonotype. The chain recombines TRBV10-3 with TRBJ2-5; TRBD2 matches at 9 bases. Trimming cost V 4 bases and J 3 bases; bases outside gene matches: 6. This CDR3 spans 15 amino acids. Germline values: CDR1 ENHRY, CDR2 SYGVKD. CDR3 protein: CAISGSVAGEETQYF. CDR3 nucleotides: TGTGCCATCAGTGGATCAGTAGCGGGGGAAGAGACCCAGTACTTC.

This clonotype showed up many times. The rearrangement uses TRBV14 and TRBJ2-7; TRBD2 agrees at 7 bases. V lost 6 bases, J lost 0 bases, and 8 bases stayed unmatched. Germline V gene lookup returns CDR1 SGHDN and CDR2 FVKESK. This CDR3 is 15 amino acids long. The CDR3, as DNA: TGTGCCAGCAGTCGGCTAGCGGCTACCTCCTACGAGCAGTACTTC. Its translation: CASSRLAATSYEQYF.

J is TRBJ1-6 and V is TRBV30; a weak D match, TRBD1 (6 bases). V was cut by 6 bases and J by 5 bases, with 8 bases left in between. CDR3 length: 12 residues. CDR1 GTSNPN and CDR2 SVGIG come from the germline V gene (reference sequence). The CDR3 nucleotides read TGTGCCTGCCACAGGGATAATTCACCCCTCCACTTT. It is translated as CACHRDNSPLHF.

This sequence joins TRBV12-3 or TRBV12-4 and TRBJ2-1, with TRBD2 as a possible D gene (6 bases). With 6 bases removed from V and 10 bases from J, the gap between germline ends came to 16 bases. The CDR3 spans 13 residues. CDR3 residues: CASRLGTVGEQFF. In DNA, the CDR3 is TGTGCCAGCAGGCTGGGGACTGTAGGCGAGCAGTTCTTC.

To note about this clonotype: The junction does not match germline at one end; this may be a read error. The chain joins TRBV19 to TRBJ1-1; 9 bases match TRBD1. The CDR3 sequence is 14 residues long. CDR1 is LNHDA, CDR2 SQIVND, per germline (reference sequence). CDR3 DNA sequence: TGCGCCAGTAGTAGGACAGGGGTGAACACTGAAGCTTTCTTT. Its translation is CASSRTGVNTEAFF.

This clonotype came up many times. The CDR3 bases are TGTGCCAGCAGTTTTTCGACAGGGAGGCGTATCGGGGAGCTGTTTTTT. Encoded protein: CASSFSTGRRIGELFF. J is TRBJ2-2 and V is TRBV27; tentatively, D is TRBD1 (7 bases). The germline V gene encodes CDR1 MNHEY and CDR2 SMNVEV (reference sequence). The CDR3 totals 16 residues. Trimming removed 3 bases from V and 7 bases from J, with 18 bases in between.

Regarding this clonotype: This sequence may be a read error, since a much larger clone differs from it by one base. V is TRBV19 and J is TRBJ1-5; no clear D gene. The CDR3 has 15 amino acids. Deletions cut 5 bases from V and 6 bases from J, with 17 bases between. Germline CDR1 and CDR2: LNHDA and SQIVND (reference sequence). This chain's CDR3 is CASSPSPKGGQPQHF. For the CDR3, the DNA is TGTGCCAGTAGTCCTTCCCCTAAGGGCGGTCAGCCCCAGCATTTT.

The chain uses TRBV19 and TRBJ2-4, with unresolved D. Trimming removed 3 bases from V and 6 bases from J, with 12 bases in between. The CDR3 totals 14 residues. Germline CDR1 LNHDA, CDR2 SQIVND (reference sequence). CDR3 in amino acids: CASSIAGMGNIQYF. CDR3 in DNA: TGTGCCAGTAGTATTGCTGGGATGGGAAACATTCAGTACTTC.

V usage is TRBV2 and J usage is TRBJ2-2; maybe TRBD2 (5 bases). Germline assignment: CDR1 SNHLY and CDR2 FYNNEI. V shed 10 bases and J shed 2 bases, with 11 bases lying between them. The CDR3 spans 13 residues. CDR3 nucleotide sequence: TGTGCCACCCGGACTGATAACACCGGGGAGCTGTTTTTT. Translating gives CATRTDNTGELFF.

This clonotype was detected only a few times. This chain links TRBV5-1 with TRBJ2-1, with D unclear. Trimming left V 1 base short and J 4 bases short, with 12 bases between. CDR3 length: 15 amino acids. CDR1 and CDR2 (germline): SGHRS, YFSETQ. The CDR3 nucleotides are TGCGCCAGCAGCTTGTCCCTTCAGACGTACAATGAGCAGTTCTTC. Residues: CASSLSLQTYNEQFF.

In this sample, this clonotype turned up a few times. J is TRBJ2-5 and V is TRBV5-4, with D unclear. V lost 3 bases and J 5 bases, leaving 17 bases between the germline ends. The CDR3 contains 15 residues. Germline CDR1 and CDR2: SGHNT and YYREEE (reference sequence). CDR3 region: CASSSKEVAGETQYF. CDR3 sequence (DNA): TGTGCCAGCAGCTCGAAAGAGGTAGCCGGGGAGACCCAGTACTTC.

The sample holds many counts of this clonotype. The chain uses TRBV20-1 and TRBJ1-5, with D tentatively TRBD1 (6 bases). Trimming removed 6 bases from V and 0 bases from J, with 12 bases in between. CDR1 and CDR2 (germline): DFQATT, SNEGSKA (reference sequence). CDR3 length: 14 residues. The DNA of the CDR3 is TGCAGTGCAGAGGGGGAAAATAGCAATCAGCCCCAGCATTTT. Translated: CSAEGENSNQPQHF.

This clonotype has only a few counts. This chain links TRBV5-1 with TRBJ2-2, with 9 bases fitting TRBD1. V lost 0 bases to trimming and J lost 6 bases; unmatched junction nucleotides: 15. This CDR3 is 19 amino acids long. The germline V gene encodes CDR1 SGHRS and CDR2 YFSETQ. The CDR3 sequence is CASSLANELDRGHAGELFF. DNA for the CDR3: TGCGCCAGCAGCTTGGCTAACGAGCTGGACAGGGGTCACGCCGGGGAGCTGTTTTTT.

This clonotype was seen a handful of times. The chain combines TRBV9 with TRBJ2-5; 10 bases match TRBD1. The CDR3 has 13 residues. J was trimmed by 6 bases and V by 4 bases; bases with no gene match: 3. Germline V gives CDR1 SGDLS, CDR2 YYNGEE. The CDR3 region is CASSRTGGKTQYF. DNA of the CDR3: TGTGCCAGCAGCAGGACAGGGGGGAAGACCCAGTACTTC.

The sample holds many counts of this clonotype. The rearrangement uses TRBV18 and TRBJ1-2, with 8 bases lining up with TRBD1. CDR1 and CDR2 from the germline V gene are KGHSH and LQKENI. This CDR3 has 13 amino acids. The V and J ends lost 2 bases and 6 bases, in that order; junction bases with no gene match: 2. In nucleotides, the CDR3 is TGTGCCAGCTCACCAGGACAGGGCGATGGCTACACCTTC. Protein sequence: CASSPGQGDGYTF.

This clonotype was seen more than once but under ten times. This chain links TRBV5-1 with TRBJ2-3; D is ambiguous. This CDR3 spans 14 amino acids. The V end was cut by 1 base, the J end by 6 bases, with 12 bases between. Germline V gives CDR1 SGHRS, CDR2 YFSETQ. The CDR3 reads CASSLSAESDTQYF. The DNA of the CDR3 is TGCGCCAGCAGCTTGAGTGCGGAATCGGATACGCAGTATTTT. Looking up the rest from reference TRBV5-1 and TRBJ2-3 gives the full variable domain: KAGVTQTPRYLIKTRGQQVTLSCSPISGHRSVSWYQQTPGQGLQFLFEYFSETQRNKGNFPGRFSGRQFSNSRSEMNVSTLELGDSALYLCASSLSAESDTQYFGPGTRLTVL.

This clonotype was observed at least ten times. The V and J genes are TRBV5-1 and TRBJ1-1; D is possibly TRBD1 (6 bases). The CDR3 runs 13 residues. V was cut by 2 bases and J by 6 bases, with 11 bases left in between. CDR1 is SGHRS, CDR2 YFSETQ, per germline. The CDR3 loop is CASSFGPGAEAFF. DNA for the CDR3: TGCGCCAGCAGCTTTGGACCAGGGGCTGAAGCTTTCTTT.

This clonotype was counted between two and nine times. The chain couples TRBV12-3 or TRBV12-4 to TRBJ1-1; D gene unclear. The V and J ends lost 5 bases and 0 bases respectively, with 10 bases between them. The CDR3 spans 14 residues. DNA for the CDR3: TGTGCCAGCAGTCCCCGCGCTCTGAACACTGAAGCTTTCTTT. Residues: CASSPRALNTEAFF.

Ten or more counts support this clonotype. The V call is TRBV4-2, the J call TRBJ2-1; D is unresolved. With 1 base removed from V and 7 bases from J, the gap between germline ends came to 20 bases. Germline-derived CDR1 and CDR2 are LGHNA and YNFKEQ. The CDR3 is 17 amino acids. The CDR3 loop is CASSQVSSGQASNEQFF. DNA of the CDR3: TGTGCCAGCAGCCAAGTCTCGTCCGGCCAGGCGTCGAATGAGCAGTTCTTC.

There are many counts of this clonotype. The J gene is TRBJ1-5, the V gene TRBV19; 7 nucleotides match TRBD1. With 10 bases clipped from V and 2 bases from J, the junction kept 5 bases outside the gene matches. Germline CDR1 reads LNHDA; CDR2 reads SQIVND (reference sequence). The CDR3 totals 13 residues. In DNA form, the CDR3 reads TGTGCCACCGACAGGGCCCGCAATCAGCCCCAGCATTTT. Translation: CATDRARNQPQHF.

This clonotype was counted at least ten times. This chain joins TRBV2 and TRBJ1-5, with a tentative D call TRBD1 (5 bases). The CDR3 is made up of 16 amino acids. Germline V gene data show CDR1 as SNHLY and CDR2 as FYNNEI. V was cut by 2 bases and J by 4 bases, with 15 bases left in between. CDR3 coding DNA: TGTGCCAGCAGTGAAAATTCGGGACGGGCAAATCAGCCCCAGCATTTT. This translates into CASSENSGRANQPQHF.